This T cell receptor (beta chain) was captured in a study of cytotoxic CD8 clonotypes in ibrutinib-treated CLL. Study as a whole: The subjects consisted of 11 to 12 relapsed/refractory and 15 treatment-naive individuals, with around 17 IGHV unmutated.

Using immunoSEQ multiplex PCR, the repertoire was profiled, and TCRdb retains in-frame clones only, with some absent. The data show tens of thousands of clones, roughly 70% seen once. CDR1 SGHVS and CDR2 FNYEAQ come from the germline V gene. The CDR3 spans 13 residues. Unmatched junction bases numbered 5, after V lost 5 bases and J lost 4 bases. With regard to this clone: Its antigen remains unknown.

Findings and caveats of the study: Clonality (at baseline) was higher than in age-matched healthy donors and tracked circulating CD8+ T-cell counts.

About 1.9 micrograms of genomic DNA (from cryopreserved PBMCs) were used for TCR beta libraries. This clonotype originated in a human donor with chronic lymphocytic leukemia. V gene TRBV7-6 combines with J gene TRBJ2-7, with 7 positions matching TRBD1. Material: PBMCs, obtained before ibrutinib treatment. CDR3 protein: CASSIDRDYEQYF. CDR3 bases: TGTGCCAGCAGCATCGACAGGGATTACGAGCAGTACTTC.